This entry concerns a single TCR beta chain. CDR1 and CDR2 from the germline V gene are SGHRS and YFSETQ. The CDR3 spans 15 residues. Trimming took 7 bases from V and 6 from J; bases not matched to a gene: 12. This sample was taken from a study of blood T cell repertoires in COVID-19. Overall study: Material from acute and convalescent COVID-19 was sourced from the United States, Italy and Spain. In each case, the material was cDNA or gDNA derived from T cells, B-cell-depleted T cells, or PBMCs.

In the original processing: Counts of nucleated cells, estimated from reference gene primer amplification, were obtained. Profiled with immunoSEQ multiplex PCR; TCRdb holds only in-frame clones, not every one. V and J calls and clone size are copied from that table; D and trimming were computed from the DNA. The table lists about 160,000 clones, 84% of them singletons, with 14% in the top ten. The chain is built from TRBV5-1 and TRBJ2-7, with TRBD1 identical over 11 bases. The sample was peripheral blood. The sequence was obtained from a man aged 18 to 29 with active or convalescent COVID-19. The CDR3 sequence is CASRNGQGAFGEQYF. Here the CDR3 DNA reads TGCGCCAGCCGAAACGGACAGGGGGCTTTCGGCGAGCAGTACTTC.